The entry below describes one TCR beta chain. Its antigen is undetermined. Among the donors, all were healthy bone marrow donors. This entry is derived from a study of cytomegalovirus exposure and HLA in healthy donors. Study observations and caveats: Reports indicate that TCR beta sequences accurately predicted the HLA-A and HLA-B alleles of most subjects.

Vbeta (60) and Jbeta (13) primers were used in the PCR. Assay used: immunoSEQ multiplex PCR; TCRdb lists only in-frame clones, some missing. The data show about 170,000 clones, around 78% seen once. CDR1 SGHRS and CDR2 YFSETQ come from the germline V gene. This CDR3 comprises 15 residues. V shed 7 bases and J 2 bases; nucleotides not matched to a gene: 6. The chain employs TRBV5-1 and TRBJ2-3; 11 bases match TRBD2. The clonotype comes from a woman under 40 in good health and CMV-seropositive. What was sequenced was PBMCs. The CDR3 DNA reads as TGCGCCAGCGCACGACTAGCGGGACCCACAGATACGCAGTATTTT. It is translated as CASARLAGPTDTQYF. Full variable domain (remainder filled in from reference TRBV5-1 and TRBJ2-3): KAGVTQTPRYLIKTRGQQVTLSCSPISGHRSVSWYQQTPGQGLQFLFEYFSETQRNKGNFPGRFSGRQFSNSRSEMNVSTLELGDSALYLCASARLAGPTDTQYFGPGTRLTVL.